This TCR beta chain is from a study of T cell changes during pregnancy in multiple sclerosis. The junction had 8 bases not matched to a gene; V was cut back by 5 bases and J by 1 base. CDR1 and CDR2 from the germline V gene are PRHDT and FYEKMQ (reference sequence). This CDR3 spans 19 amino acids. Clones were sequenced by immunoSEQ multiplex PCR, and TCRdb holds only the in-frame ones, with some missing. Of roughly 53,000 clones in the sample, about 92% are singletons; the top ten hold 0.67%. The input for sequencing was CD4+ T cells from peripheral blood mononuclear cells, taken in the third trimester of pregnancy. This sequence joins TRBV13 and TRBJ2-2; 15 nucleotides align to TRBD2. The sequence was collected from a female donor with multiple sclerosis, enrolled in a pregnancy study. The CDR3 sequence is CASSPRTSGRAMNTGELFF. In DNA form, the CDR3 reads TGTGCCAGCAGCCCCCGGACTAGCGGGAGGGCTATGAACACCGGGGAGCTGTTTTTT.